Below, 13 T cell receptor beta chains from the same sample are listed, as sequenced in a study of blood T cell repertoires in COVID-19. The repertoire was sequenced with immunoSEQ multiplex PCR; TCRdb's copy has only in-frame clones and lacks some. This sample has 70,000 to 85,000 clones; roughly 80% occur once, and the top ten carry roughly 12%. The sequencing input was peripheral blood. Receptor source: an older man with acute or convalescent COVID-19.

The gene calls are TRBV3-1 (or the pseudogene TRBV3-2) and TRBJ1-5; D is unresolved. V lost 3 bases, J lost 2 bases, and 8 bases lay in between. The germline gives CDR1 LGHDT, CDR2 YNNKEL (reference sequence). The CDR3 is 14 amino acids. The DNA for the CDR3 is TGTGCCAGCAGCCACGGGGTGGGCAATCAGCCCCAGCATTTT. Residues: CASSHGVGNQPQHF.

The rearrangement joins TRBV11-1 to TRBJ2-1; 9 nucleotides agree with TRBD2. Germline CDR1 is SGHAT and CDR2 is FQDESV (reference sequence). V lost 5 bases and J lost 5; bases outside the gene matches: 10. CDR3 size: 16 residues. The CDR3 here is CASSATGTSLDNEQFF. CDR3 nucleotides: TGTGCCAGCAGCGCTACCGGGACTAGCTTGGACAATGAGCAGTTCTTC.

This clone has a single count. The V gene is TRBV3-1 (or the pseudogene TRBV3-2), the J gene TRBJ1-1, with D perhaps matching TRBD1 (5 bases). V was shortened by 3 bases and J by 0 bases, with 8 bases between the two germline ends. From germline, CDR1 is LGHDT and CDR2 YNNKEL (reference sequence). This CDR3 has 14 residues. The CDR3 nucleotides read TGTGCCAGCAGCCAGACAGTCATGAACACTGAAGCTTTCTTT. It encodes CASSQTVMNTEAFF.

V and J are TRBV19 and TRBJ2-7, with TRBD1 matching over 7 bases. From germline, CDR1 is LNHDA and CDR2 SQIVND (reference sequence). V shed 0 bases and J 4 bases; nucleotides not matched to a gene: 6. The CDR3 spans 15 residues. The DNA of the CDR3 is TGTGCCAGTAGTATAGATACGGGACAGACTTACGAGCAGTACTTC. It encodes CASSIDTGQTYEQYF.

The V gene is TRBV5-1, the J gene TRBJ2-7, with D possibly being TRBD2 (6 bases). V gave up 1 base and J gave up 5 bases, with 13 bases separating them. This CDR3 comprises 14 residues. In germline, CDR1 is SGHRS, CDR2 YFSETQ. The CDR3, as DNA: TGCGCCAGCAGCTTGACCGCGACTAGAAACGAGCAGTACTTC. Its protein product is CASSLTATRNEQYF. Full variable domain (outside the CDR3, taken from reference TRBV5-1 and TRBJ2-7): KAGVTQTPRYLIKTRGQQVTLSCSPISGHRSVSWYQQTPGQGLQFLFEYFSETQRNKGNFPGRFSGRQFSNSRSEMNVSTLELGDSALYLCASSLTATRNEQYFGPGTRLTVT.

The rearrangement joins TRBV11-1 to TRBJ2-2; D gene unclear. This CDR3 has 11 amino acids. The germline gives CDR1 SGHAT, CDR2 FQDESV (reference sequence). V was cut by 3 bases and J by 7 bases, with 3 bases left in between. CDR3 coding DNA: TGTGCCAGCAGCTTGAGCGGGGAGCTGTTTTTT. Its translation: CASSLSGELFF.

The chain has TRBV6-1 and TRBJ2-3, with a possible D match to TRBD1 (6 bases). Looked up from germline, CDR1 is MNHNS and CDR2 is SASEGT. V lost 2 bases and J 3 bases, leaving 12 bases between the germline ends. The CDR3 length is 15 residues. CDR3 DNA: TGTGCCAGCAGTGAAACAAGGACAGAGACAGATACGCAGTATTTT. Translated, it gives CASSETRTETDTQYF.

This sequence joins TRBV5-1 and TRBJ1-1; TRBD1 matches 8 bases. CDR3 length: 16 residues. Trimming took 2 bases from V and 0 from J; bases not matched to a gene: 6. Germline V gives CDR1 SGHRS, CDR2 YFSETQ. CDR3 loop: CASSFGQGDMNTEAFF. The CDR3 DNA reads as TGCGCCAGCAGCTTCGGACAGGGAGATATGAACACTGAAGCTTTCTTT.

The chain recombines TRBV2 with TRBJ1-4; no firm D call. This CDR3 is built from 16 residues. Per the germline V gene, CDR1 is SNHLY and CDR2 is FYNNEI. Trimming pared 3 bases from V and 3 bases from J, leaving 14 bases between. The DNA for the CDR3 is TGTGCCAGCAGTGAGGGTCGGGGATTACCTAATGAAAAACTGTTTTTT. Its protein is CASSEGRGLPNEKLFF.

J is TRBJ1-4 and V is TRBV15; D not resolved. V lost 1 base, J lost 3 bases, and 9 bases lay in between. Germline V lookup: CDR1 LNHNV, CDR2 YYDKDF (reference sequence). The CDR3 extends over 15 amino acids. This chain's CDR3 is CATSRGRGSNEKLFF. The CDR3 bases are TGTGCCACCAGCAGAGGGCGGGGATCTAATGAAAAACTGTTTTTT.

The chain links TRBV7-9 to TRBJ1-5; perhaps TRBD1 as D (6 bases). CDR1 is SEHNR and CDR2 is FQNEAQ in the germline V gene (reference sequence). V dropped 0 bases and J dropped 4 bases, with 13 bases sitting between them. The CDR3 length is 16 residues. The CDR3 here is CASSLAGRGQNQPQHF. CDR3 bases: TGTGCCAGCAGCTTAGCCGGGCGGGGGCAAAATCAGCCCCAGCATTTT.

This clone was recorded only once. The chain carries TRBV15 and TRBJ2-5, with D possibly being TRBD2 (7 bases). This CDR3 comprises 14 residues. Germline values: CDR1 LNHNV, CDR2 YYDKDF (reference sequence). Between the trimmed V and J ends, which lost 6 bases and 5 bases, there was a span of 16 bases. The CDR3 here is CATRVGGASETQYF. In nucleotides, the CDR3 is TGTGCCACCAGGGTAGGGGGGGCCTCGGAGACCCAGTACTTC.

This clone was seen more than once but under ten times. The chain joins TRBV29-1 to TRBJ1-2, with a possible D match to TRBD1 (5 bases). Germline CDR1 is SQVTM and CDR2 is ANQGSEA. The CDR3 is made up of 14 amino acids. Deletions cut 5 bases from V and 1 base from J, with 14 bases between. CDR3 region: CSVPGNDLNYGYTF. CDR3 DNA: TGCAGCGTTCCAGGGAACGACCTTAACTATGGCTACACCTTC.